The 26 T cell receptor beta chains reported below all come from one sample, sequenced in a study of vaccination effects on CD4 cells after COVID-19. Investigators separated out CD4+ T cells once around nine days of culture had passed. All participants had two doses of either the BNT162b2 or mRNA-1273 vaccine. The method was immunoSEQ multiplex PCR; TCRdb's version includes in-frame clones alone and lacks a portion of them. This table holds about 73,000 clones, approximately 73% found once. These receptors' targets are unknown. The material was CD4+ T cells from PBMCs cultured without peptide, obtained after COVID-19 vaccination. The source of these receptors is a human donor who received a COVID-19 vaccine.

This chain links TRBV19 with TRBJ1-2, with D tentatively TRBD1 (6 bases). Germline V CDR1 and CDR2: LNHDA, SQIVND (reference sequence). The CDR3 is 14 amino acids. Trimming stripped 1 base from V and 6 bases from J, with 12 bases between. CDR3 nucleotide sequence: TGTGCCAGTAGTATAGTTGCAGGGGCTAATGGCTACACCTTC. Translation: CASSIVAGANGYTF.

The chain couples TRBV6-5 to TRBJ1-1; the match to TRBD1 covers 10 bases. CDR3 length equals 14 residues. The V gene's germline CDR1 is MNHEY and CDR2 SVGAGI. V gave up 5 bases and J gave up 5 bases; unmatched junction bases: 5. The CDR3 coding sequence is TGTGCCAGCAGTCTGGACAGGGGGGCGACTGAAGCTTTCTTT. Translation gives CASSLDRGATEAFF.

The chain is built from TRBV5-4 and TRBJ1-2, with D maybe TRBD1 (5 bases). This CDR3 has 13 residues. V was cut by 4 bases and J by 3 bases, with 10 bases left in between. CDR1 and CDR2 from the germline V gene are SGHNT and YYREEE (reference sequence). The CDR3 DNA reads TGTGCCAGCAGCCCCGACAGACACTATGGCTACACCTTC. The encoded protein is CASSPDRHYGYTF. The whole variable domain, filled in from reference TRBV5-4 and TRBJ1-2, reads ETGVTQSPTHLIKTRGQQVTLRCSSQSGHNTVSWYQQALGQGPQFIFQYYREEENGRGNFPPRFSGLQFPNYSSELNVNALELDDSALYLCASSPDRHYGYTFGSGTRLTVV.

The J gene is TRBJ2-2, the V gene TRBV6-5; D is unresolved. Trimming removed 7 bases from V and 1 base from J, with 7 bases in between. Germline lookup yields CDR1 MNHEY and CDR2 SVGAGI. The CDR3 totals 13 residues. CDR3 loop: CASNHGNTGELFF. CDR3 DNA sequence: TGTGCCAGCAACCACGGGAACACCGGGGAGCTGTTTTTT.

The chain combines TRBV30 with TRBJ1-1, with a tentative D call TRBD1 (5 bases). Looked up from germline, CDR1 is GTSNPN and CDR2 is SVGIG (reference sequence). Between the trimmed V and J ends, which lost 8 bases and 1 base, there was a span of 14 bases. This CDR3 comprises 13 residues. CDR3 loop: CAIRRGPNTEAFF. CDR3 nucleotides: TGTGCCATACGGCGGGGACCGAACACTGAAGCTTTCTTT.

The chain links TRBV4-3 to TRBJ1-2; 10 nucleotides match TRBD1. CDR1 and CDR2 from the germline V gene are LGHNA and YSLEER. Trimming took 1 base from V and 5 from J; bases not matched to a gene: 7. This CDR3 contains 16 residues. The CDR3 reads CASSQGAADRGYGYTF. The DNA for the CDR3 is TGCGCCAGCAGCCAAGGGGCAGCGGACAGGGGGTATGGCTACACCTTC.

The chain links TRBV7-9 to TRBJ2-5; 7 nucleotides match TRBD1. Per the germline V gene, CDR1 is SEHNR and CDR2 is FQNEAQ (reference sequence). The CDR3 extends over 13 amino acids. V gave up 5 bases and J gave up 5 bases; unmatched junction bases: 5. The CDR3 DNA reads TGTGCCAGCAGCCCAAACAGGGGTGAGACCCAGTACTTC. This translates into CASSPNRGETQYF.

This clone was recorded a few times. The V call is TRBV5-1, the J call TRBJ1-1, with 9 bases lining up with TRBD1. This CDR3 region has 15 residues. V lost 2 bases, J lost 5 bases, and 7 bases stayed unmatched. Germline V gene data show CDR1 as SGHRS and CDR2 as YFSETQ. This CDR3 reads CASSFSTGGQTEAFF. As DNA, the CDR3 is TGCGCCAGCAGCTTCTCCACAGGGGGCCAGACTGAAGCTTTCTTT.

The gene calls are TRBV6-2 or TRBV6-3 and TRBJ2-5, with D perhaps given as TRBD1 or TRBD2 (5 bases each). CDR3 size: 15 residues. The V and J ends lost 6 bases and 2 bases respectively, with 16 bases between them. The germline gives CDR1 MNHEY, CDR2 SVGEGT. The CDR3 spells CASSSRDRSQETQYF. The CDR3 DNA reads TGTGCCAGCAGCTCCAGGGACCGTAGTCAAGAGACCCAGTACTTC.

The V call is TRBV7-3, the J call TRBJ1-1, with D uncertain. Trimming took 1 base from V and 0 from J, leaving 6 bases between them. This CDR3 has 14 amino acids. Germline lookup yields CDR1 SGHTA and CDR2 FQGTGA. CDR3 sequence reads: CASSLSHMNTEAFF. CDR3 nucleotide sequence: TGTGCCAGCAGCTTAAGCCACATGAACACTGAAGCTTTCTTT.

The rearrangement joins TRBV24-1 to TRBJ1-1, with a tentative D call TRBD1 (6 bases). CDR3 length: 13 amino acids. The germline CDR1 and CDR2 sequences are KGHDR and SFDVKD. Deletions cut 5 bases from V and 1 base from J, with 7 bases between. The CDR3 here is CATSGGPNTEAFF. The DNA of the CDR3 is TGTGCCACCAGTGGGGGGCCGAACACTGAAGCTTTCTTT.

The chain links TRBV7-9 to TRBJ2-1; no clear D gene. Trimming removed 3 bases from V and 6 bases from J, with 9 bases in between. The V gene's germline CDR1 is SEHNR and CDR2 FQNEAQ (reference sequence). This CDR3 is 13 amino acids long. This CDR3 reads CASSLLGSNEQFF. CDR3 bases: TGTGCCAGCAGCTTGTTGGGGTCCAATGAGCAGTTCTTC.

The rearrangement links TRBV4-2 to TRBJ2-1; a weak D match, TRBD1 (5 bases). Trimming cost V 1 base and J 2 bases, with 12 bases left between them. Looked up from germline, CDR1 is LGHNA and CDR2 is YNFKEQ. The CDR3 has 16 amino acids. The CDR3: CASSQGRQRPYNEQFF. In nucleotides, the CDR3 is TGTGCCAGCAGCCAAGGCCGACAGAGACCCTACAATGAGCAGTTCTTC.

The chain combines TRBV6-5 with TRBJ2-4; D uncertain. Looked up from germline, CDR1 is MNHEY and CDR2 is SVGAGI. V was trimmed by 3 bases and J by 0 bases, leaving 9 bases between them. This CDR3 has 15 residues. DNA of the CDR3: TGTGCCAGCAGTTATACCAGCGTAGCCAAAAACATTCAGTACTTC. As protein: CASSYTSVAKNIQYF.

V and J are TRBV5-4 and TRBJ2-1; the D is unclear. The germline V and J ends were trimmed by 0 bases and 10 bases, with 8 bases remaining between them. From germline, CDR1 is SGHNT and CDR2 YYREEE (reference sequence). The CDR3 covers 12 residues. The CDR3 protein is CASSLDGDEQFF. For the CDR3, the DNA is TGTGCCAGCAGCTTGGACGGTGACGAGCAGTTCTTC.

V gene TRBV24-1 combines with J gene TRBJ1-2; D unclear. The CDR3 spans 14 residues. V lost 3 bases to trimming and J lost 0 bases, with 7 bases between them. CDR1 is KGHDR and CDR2 is SFDVKD in the germline V gene. Written as DNA, the CDR3 is TGTGCCACCAGTGATCCGAGAACTAACTATGGCTACACCTTC. Residues: CATSDPRTNYGYTF.

The chain has TRBV5-4 and TRBJ1-1; 7 positions match TRBD1. Trimming took 4 bases from V and 4 from J; bases not matched to a gene: 4. This CDR3 has 13 amino acids. The V gene's germline CDR1 is SGHNT and CDR2 YYREEE (reference sequence). This chain's CDR3 is CASSPTGLTEAFF. The CDR3 DNA reads as TGTGCCAGCAGCCCGACAGGGCTCACTGAAGCTTTCTTT.

The rearrangement uses TRBV5-1 and TRBJ1-3; D uncertain. The germline V gene encodes CDR1 SGHRS and CDR2 YFSETQ. Deletions cut 0 bases from V and 0 bases from J, with 10 bases between. CDR3 length: 16 residues. This CDR3 is CASSLEARGSGNTIYF. CDR3 nucleotides: TGCGCCAGCAGCTTGGAAGCTCGGGGCTCTGGAAACACCATATATTTT.

The chain is built from TRBV18 and TRBJ1-5; D unresolved. Germline loops: CDR1 KGHSH, CDR2 LQKENI. Trimming removed 1 base from V and 0 bases from J, with 7 bases in between. This CDR3 contains 15 residues. As DNA, the CDR3 is TGTGCCAGCTCACCACTAGGGAGTAGCAATCAGCCCCAGCATTTT. It encodes CASSPLGSSNQPQHF.

This clone has a single count. V usage is TRBV5-8 and J usage is TRBJ2-7; D uncertain. Germline V gene sequence: CDR1 SGHTS, CDR2 YDEGEE. The CDR3 has 14 amino acids. Trimming shortened V by 2 bases and J by 4 bases, and 13 bases separated the two germline ends. The CDR3 is CASSFSGETYEQYV. The CDR3 DNA is TGTGCCAGCAGCTTCTCTGGGGAAACTTACGAGCAGTACGTC.

This clone has only a few counts. V gene TRBV18 combines with J gene TRBJ2-3; D possibly corresponds to TRBD2 (5 bases). The CDR3 consists of 14 residues. Deletions cut 8 bases from V and 0 bases from J, with 12 bases between. Germline V gives CDR1 KGHSH, CDR2 LQKENI. The CDR3 is CASTLTGSTDTQYF. The CDR3 DNA sequence: TGTGCCAGCACTCTGACGGGGAGCACAGATACGCAGTATTTT.

The sample holds one count of this clone. The chain combines TRBV19 with TRBJ1-1; 9 positions match TRBD1. V gave up 5 bases and J gave up 5 bases; unmatched junction bases: 9. The CDR3 totals 15 residues. Germline V gene sequence: CDR1 LNHDA, CDR2 SQIVND (reference sequence). CDR3 DNA sequence: TGTGCCAGTAGTCCGAAGACAGGGGGAATAACTGAAGCTTTCTTT. Translation gives CASSPKTGGITEAFF.

This clone was seen just once. The chain is built from TRBV3-1 (or the pseudogene TRBV3-2) and TRBJ2-3, with TRBD1 as a possible D gene (5 bases). CDR1 LGHDT and CDR2 YNNKEL come from the germline V gene (reference sequence). The CDR3 contains 14 residues. Trimming stripped 2 bases from V and 3 bases from J, with 9 bases between. The CDR3, as DNA: TGTGCCAGCAGCCAACGGCAGGGAACAGATACGCAGTATTTT. The encoded protein is CASSQRQGTDTQYF.

This clone has just a few counts. The CDR3 region is CASSPRGAMNTGELFF. The CDR3 DNA reads TGTGCCAGCTCACCAAGGGGGGCGATGAACACCGGGGAGCTGTTTTTT. The chain joins TRBV18 to TRBJ2-2; D may match TRBD1 or TRBD2 (6 bases each). The V gene lost 2 bases and the J gene lost 1 base, with 11 bases spanning the gap. The CDR3 spans 16 residues. CDR1 is KGHSH and CDR2 is LQKENI in the germline V gene.

The chain combines TRBV19 with TRBJ1-2; no definite D call. Germline V gene sequence: CDR1 LNHDA, CDR2 SQIVND (reference sequence). Trimming cost V 0 bases and J 4 bases, with 6 bases left between them. There are 13 residues in the CDR3. CDR3 nucleotides: TGTGCCAGTAGTATAGAGTCGGGCTATGGCTACACCTTC. Protein product: CASSIESGYGYTF.

This chain connects TRBV5-1 to TRBJ2-3; 10 nucleotides line up with TRBD2. The germline gives CDR1 SGHRS, CDR2 YFSETQ. The CDR3 spans 15 residues. V lost 6 bases, J lost 5 bases, and 9 bases stayed unmatched. This chain's CDR3 is CASTTGSGRIDTQYF. The DNA for the CDR3 is TGCGCCAGCACCACTGGTAGCGGGAGGATAGATACGCAGTATTTT.